One and the same sample provided the 27 T cell receptor beta chains below, sequenced in a study of T cells in Graves' hyperthyroidism and ophthalmopathy. It was RNA transcripts that yielded the amplified TCR beta CDR3 regions. The TCR CDR3 first-round RT-PCR relied on the HTBI primer set. MiXCR, run by TCRdb on the multiplex PCR reads, gives a single entry per CDR3 protein. This repertoire shows roughly 530,000 distinct CDR3 sequences, under 20% found once; its top ten account for under 20%. Sequenced: blood. These TCRs come from a woman between 18 and 29 years old with Graves' ophthalmopathy.

The table lists this clonotype with many counts. This CDR3 reads CASSWGRTSGSNEQYF. CDR3 DNA sequence: TGTGCCAGCAGCTGGGGACGGACTAGCGGGAGCAACGAGCAGTACTTC. The rearrangement uses TRBV5-5 and TRBJ2-7, with TRBD2 identical over 13 bases. The CDR3 has 16 residues. Looked up from germline, CDR1 is SGHKS and CDR2 is YYEKEE (reference sequence). V lost 3 bases, J lost 5 bases, and 8 bases stayed unmatched.

This clonotype was detected many times. The V and J genes are TRBV27 and TRBJ2-2; a weak D match, TRBD2 (6 bases). From germline, CDR1 is MNHEY and CDR2 SMNVEV (reference sequence). The CDR3 spans 14 residues. Trimming left V 4 bases short and J 6 bases short, with 12 bases between. CDR3 sequence (DNA): TGTGCCAGCAGTTCGCAGGGAGGACCCGGGGAGCTGTTTTTT. It translates to CASSSQGGPGELFF.

In its sample, this clonotype was seen many times. The gene calls are TRBV6-1 and TRBJ1-1; TRBD1 is a possible D gene (5 bases). Trimming shortened V by 3 bases and J by 0 bases, and 8 bases separated the two germline ends. There are 14 residues in the CDR3. CDR1 and CDR2 (germline): MNHNS, SASEGT. The CDR3 spells CASSEGLLNTEAFF. DNA of the CDR3: TGTGCCAGCAGTGAGGGACTGTTGAACACTGAAGCTTTCTTT.

The rearrangement uses TRBV19 and TRBJ2-7; D remains unclear. Germline-derived CDR1 and CDR2 are LNHDA and SQIVND (reference sequence). CDR3 length equals 14 residues. V shed 3 bases and J shed 2 bases, with 11 bases lying between them. As DNA, the CDR3 is TGTGCCAGTAGTATTACAGCGAACACCTACGAGCAGTACTTC. Its protein product is CASSITANTYEQYF.

This clonotype was found many times. The chain employs TRBV3-1 and TRBJ2-1; TRBD2 aligns across 13 bases. CDR1 and CDR2 from the germline V gene are LGHDT and YNNKEL (reference sequence). CDR3 length: 16 residues. V gave up 4 bases and J gave up 3 bases; unmatched junction bases: 3. CDR3 nucleotides: TGTGCCAGCAGCCTTACTAGCGGGAGGGTCTACAATGAGCAGTTCTTC. Protein sequence: CASSLTSGRVYNEQFF.

This chain connects TRBV5-1 to TRBJ2-7; 11 bases are shared with TRBD1. Germline values: CDR1 SGHRS, CDR2 YFSETQ. The CDR3 runs 15 residues. V trimming: 3 bases; J trimming: 8 bases; junction bases outside the gene matches: 10. CDR3 sequence: CASSSGVGQGEKQYF. Written as DNA, the CDR3 is TGCGCCAGCAGCTCCGGGGTGGGACAGGGGGAAAAGCAGTACTTC.

V and J are TRBV7-9 and TRBJ2-1; either TRBD1 or TRBD2 may supply D (6 bases each). CDR3 size: 18 residues. Trimming left V 2 bases short and J 1 base short, with 18 bases between. Germline V gene sequence: CDR1 SEHNR, CDR2 FQNEAQ (reference sequence). This CDR3 reads CASSLRLGRGDSYNEQFF. Here the CDR3 DNA reads TGTGCCAGCAGCTTAAGGCTCGGAAGGGGGGATTCCTACAATGAGCAGTTCTTC. Filled out from reference TRBV7-9 and TRBJ2-1, the complete variable domain reads DTGVSQNPRHKITKRGQNVTFRCDPISEHNRLYWYRQTLGQGPEFLTYFQNEAQLEKSRLLSDRFSAERPKGSFSTLEIQRTEQGDSAMYLCASSLRLGRGDSYNEQFFGPGTRLTVL.

Ten or more counts support this clonotype. This rearrangement joins TRBV7-2 to TRBJ1-1; D might be TRBD1 (5 bases). The CDR3 totals 12 residues. The germline V gene has CDR1 SGHTA and CDR2 FQGNSA. V lost 5 bases, J lost 8 bases, and 12 bases lay in between. The CDR3 coding sequence is TGTGCCAGCAGCCCGACGACAGTGGAAGCTTTCTTT. It is translated as CASSPTTVEAFF.

The CDR3 protein is CAWSGPYEQYF. CDR3 DNA: TGTGCCTGGAGTGGGCCGTACGAGCAGTACTTC. The rearrangement links TRBV30 to TRBJ2-7; no clear D. Germline V CDR1 and CDR2: GTSNPN, SVGIG (reference sequence). Trimming cost V 1 base and J 4 bases, with 5 bases left between them. The CDR3 length is 11 residues.

This clonotype was detected a few times. CDR3: CSVEKISGELFF. The CDR3 DNA follows: TGCAGCGTTGAAAAGATTTCCGGGGAGCTGTTTTTT. The chain combines TRBV29-1 with TRBJ2-2; D gene ambiguous. The CDR3 is 12 amino acids. V was clipped by 2 bases and J by 6 bases, with 7 bases between them. Looked up from germline, CDR1 is SQVTM and CDR2 is ANQGSEA.

This clonotype has ten or more counts. The genes are TRBV28 and TRBJ1-1; D not resolved. The CDR3 runs 11 residues. Looked up from germline, CDR1 is MDHEN and CDR2 is SYDVKM. Trimming shortened V by 6 bases and J by 7 bases, and 9 bases separated the two germline ends. The CDR3 is CASRPTSEAFF. CDR3 bases: TGTGCCAGCAGACCAACCAGTGAAGCTTTCTTT.

A word on this clonotype: Compared with germline, one end of the junction differs, possibly owing to a read error. The rearrangement links TRBV20-1 to TRBJ1-2, with TRBD1 as a possible D gene (6 bases). Germline CDR1 is DFQATT and CDR2 is SNEGSKA (reference sequence). The CDR3 is made up of 9 amino acids. The CDR3 region has the DNA TGCAGTGCTAGGCAGGGGACCTCCTTC. Protein product: CSARQGTSF.

This clonotype was seen many times. The rearrangement uses TRBV2 and TRBJ2-5, with no clear D. CDR1 is SNHLY and CDR2 is FYNNEI in the germline V gene. The CDR3 loop spans 13 amino acids. Trimming took off 0 bases at V and 7 bases at J, with 9 bases between the two ends. Written as DNA, the CDR3 is TGTGCCAGCAGTGAAGCGCTAAGTGGGACCCAGTACTTC. This codes for CASSEALSGTQYF.

This clonotype was picked up many times. The chain links TRBV6-1 to TRBJ1-1; TRBD1 matches 7 bases. CDR1 is MNHNS and CDR2 is SASEGT in the germline V gene. The V segment lost 3 bases and the J segment 1 base; nucleotides outside the gene matches: 2. The CDR3 contains 14 residues. The CDR3 DNA sequence: TGTGCCAGCAGTGACAGGGGGAAGAACACTGAAGCTTTCTTT. It codes for CASSDRGKNTEAFF.

At least ten counts were recorded for this clonotype. This chain uses TRBV6-1 with TRBJ1-2; 8 positions match TRBD1. Germline CDR1 reads MNHNS; CDR2 reads SASEGT. V shed 4 bases, J shed 4 bases, and the junction held 5 bases outside the gene matches. This CDR3 is built from 14 residues. The DNA for the CDR3 is TGTGCCAGCAGTGTCGGACAGGGTGGCTATGGCTACACCTTC. Its translation: CASSVGQGGYGYTF.

Ten or more counts support this clonotype. The rearrangement uses TRBV2 and TRBJ2-5; 13 positions match TRBD2. The CDR3 sequence is 18 residues long. V was pared by 7 bases and J by 4 bases, with 15 bases of the junction left unmatched. Germline V gene lookup returns CDR1 SNHLY and CDR2 FYNNEI. CDR3 residues: CASTEGLGGLAGSETQYF. CDR3 nucleotide sequence: TGTGCCAGCACCGAGGGCCTGGGGGGACTAGCGGGATCAGAGACCCAGTACTTC.

This chain links TRBV29-1 with TRBJ2-1; 11 bases map to TRBD2. V was clipped by 1 base and J by 8 bases; unmatched bases: 4. The CDR3 is 14 residues long. The germline V gene encodes CDR1 SQVTM and CDR2 ANQGSEA. The CDR3 bases are TGCAGCGTTGAAGGACTAGCGGGGTGGGATGAGCAGTTCTTC. Its translation: CSVEGLAGWDEQFF.

This clonotype was detected ten times or more. This chain joins TRBV28 and TRBJ2-7; tentatively, D is TRBD1 (6 bases). The CDR3 has 13 amino acids. Trimming left V 5 bases short and J 4 bases short, with 12 bases between. Germline V CDR1 and CDR2: MDHEN, SYDVKM. CDR3 sequence reads: CASSTGQTYEQYF. DNA of the CDR3: TGTGCCAGCAGTACCGGACAGACATACGAGCAGTACTTC.

The chain carries TRBV10-3 and TRBJ2-7; TRBD2 agrees at 7 bases. Germline CDR1 and CDR2: ENHRY and SYGVKD. The ends lost 5 bases at V and 7 bases at J; junction bases unmatched: 17. The CDR3 totals 16 residues. The CDR3 reads CAISPSGRGQPGEQYF. The CDR3 DNA reads TGTGCCATCAGTCCATCAGGGAGGGGCCAACCGGGAGAGCAGTACTTC.

The chain links TRBV20-1 to TRBJ1-6; D unclear. The CDR3 extends over 17 amino acids. Germline V gene data show CDR1 as DFQATT and CDR2 as SNEGSKA (reference sequence). Trimming pared 3 bases from V and 7 bases from J, leaving 22 bases between. The CDR3, as DNA: TGCAGTGCTAGGGGGATTCTATCACCCGAGGGCAATTCACCCCTCCACTTT. This sequence encodes CSARGILSPEGNSPLHF.

A word on this clonotype: This sequence may be a read error, since a much larger clone differs from it by one base. The V gene is TRBV10-3, the J gene TRBJ1-2; D gene unclear. The CDR3 is made up of 17 amino acids. The germline CDR1 and CDR2 sequences are ENHRY and SYGVKD. The CDR3 nucleotides are TGTGCCATCAGTGATTACCGCCTATATGGTGAGGGTGGAGGCTGCACCTTC. Its protein is CAISDYRLYGEGGGCTF.

Only a few counts were recorded for this clonotype. This chain links TRBV24-1 with TRBJ2-2, with TRBD2 as a possible D gene (6 bases). The CDR3 runs 14 residues. V was clipped by 7 bases and J by 4 bases, with 12 bases between them. CDR1 and CDR2 (germline): KGHDR, SFDVKD. Here the CDR3 reads CATSLAGSTGELFF. CDR3 DNA: TGTGCCACCAGCCTTGCGGGAAGCACCGGGGAGCTGTTTTTT.

V is TRBV10-3 and J is TRBJ2-3, with D perhaps TRBD2 (6 bases). V was cut by 5 bases and J by 2 bases, with 14 bases left in between. The CDR3 is 15 amino acids. Per the germline V gene, CDR1 is ENHRY and CDR2 is SYGVKD. The CDR3 here is CAISYGTLPTDTQYF. Written as DNA, the CDR3 is TGTGCCATCAGTTACGGGACTTTGCCCACAGATACGCAGTATTTT.

This clonotype was counted a few times. This chain joins TRBV6-1 and TRBJ1-1; 10 bases match TRBD1. Germline CDR1 is MNHNS and CDR2 is SASEGT. V trimming: 7 bases; J trimming: 4 bases; junction bases outside the gene matches: 9. This CDR3 comprises 15 residues. The CDR3 protein is CASKRDRGKGTEAFF. The DNA for the CDR3 is TGTGCCAGCAAGAGGGACAGGGGTAAGGGCACTGAAGCTTTCTTT.

This clonotype was counted a few times. The chain employs TRBV10-2 and TRBJ1-4; D is undetermined. The CDR3 covers 14 residues. CDR1 and CDR2 (germline): WSHSY, SAAADI. Trimming pared 6 bases from V and 0 bases from J, leaving 8 bases between. The CDR3 bases are TGCGCCAGCAGGGCAATTGCAACTAATGAAAAACTGTTTTTT. Residues: CASRAIATNEKLFF.

There are many counts of this clonotype. The rearrangement joins TRBV7-2 to TRBJ2-7; a weak D match, TRBD2 (5 bases). Looked up from germline, CDR1 is SGHTA and CDR2 is FQGNSA. The ends were cut back, 4 bases at V and 4 bases at J, with 14 bases in the middle. CDR3 length: 14 residues. This chain's CDR3 is CASSSDFSGYEQYF. The CDR3 DNA reads TGTGCCAGCAGCTCGGACTTCTCCGGATACGAGCAGTACTTC.

This clonotype was seen ten or more times. J is TRBJ1-1 and V is TRBV12-3 or TRBV12-4, with D maybe TRBD1 (6 bases). The CDR3 totals 15 residues. V was shortened by 6 bases and J by 8 bases, with 22 bases between the two germline ends. CDR3 sequence: CASRKGGGAGLEAFF. DNA for the CDR3: TGTGCCAGCAGAAAGGGGGGGGGCGCGGGCCTGGAAGCTTTCTTT.